Reported below is one TCR beta chain. This clone may be a read error of a much larger clone one base away. CDR1 SGHTA and CDR2 FQGNSA come from the germline V gene. The CDR3 length is 15 residues. V lost 4 bases to trimming and J lost 3 bases, with 12 bases between them. This entry comes from a study of human T cells and chemical hapten exposure. MiXCR was run by TCRdb on the RACE reads, yielding one entry per CDR3 protein. Counted here are 95,000 to 100,000 distinct CDR3 sequences, about a tenth occurring once; the ten biggest clones make up under 4%. Time point noted: pre-sensitization, week 0. Treatment: therapeutic diphenylcyclopropenone sensitization with weekly scalp DPC.

The material was whole blood, obtained in connection with sensitization to the hapten diphenylcyclopropenone (DPC). This sequence was found in a woman aged 55-70 years with alopecia areata. Some clones in this sample may be carry-over from other donors' samples. The chain is built from TRBV7-2 and TRBJ1-4; possible D gene TRBD1, 5 bases. The chain's CDR3 is CASSSQTASNEKLFF. The CDR3 bases are TGTGCCAGCAGCTCCCAGACAGCATCTAATGAAAAACTGTTTTTT.